A selection of T cell receptor beta chains follows, all from one sample in a study of blood T cell repertoires in COVID-19. The repertoire was sequenced with immunoSEQ multiplex PCR; TCRdb's copy has only in-frame clones and lacks some. This sample yields about 140,000 clones, of which about 90% are seen a single time; 8% to 13% belongs to the top ten. The sample comprised peripheral blood. All receptors derive from a woman over 75 with acute or convalescent COVID-19. The CDR3 runs from the conserved cysteine through the conserved F or W. The D gene is left open where the match is weak. Size is omitted from some rows. Given values are once, few, many or a class for expanded clones.

clone_size j_call v_call d_call cdr3_nt cdr3_aa
NA TRBJ1-1 TRBV5-1 NA TGCGCCAGCAGCTTAGCCACAGGGCTGAACACTGAAGCTTTCTTT CASSLATGLNTEAFF
NA TRBJ2-3 TRBV5-1 TRBD2 TGCGCCAGCAGCTTGGTCAGCGGGGGCCCAGAGACAGATACGCAGTATTTT CASSLVSGGPETDTQYF
NA TRBJ2-7 TRBV7-9 NA TGTGCCAGCAGCTTAGAATCAGACGAGCAGTACTTC CASSLESDEQYF
NA TRBJ2-5 TRBV7-9 TRBD1 TGTGCCAGCAGCTTCGGACAGGAGTATCGGGAGACCCAGTACTTC CASSFGQEYRETQYF
NA TRBJ1-5 TRBV7-8 TRBD1 TGTGCCAGCAGCTTAGCGCCGGGACAGGGCAAAGGCAATCAGCCCCAGCATTTT CASSLAPGQGKGNQPQHF
NA TRBJ1-5 TRBV3-1/TRBV3-2 NA TGTGCCAGCAGCCAAGAAGGGGGGGCGCGTGCCGATCAGCCCCAGCATTTT CASSQEGGARADQPQHF
once TRBJ1-1 TRBV6-6 TRBD1 TGTGAGACAACTCTCCCCGGGACAGGGGACACTGAAGCTTTCTTT CETTLPGTGDTEAFF
NA TRBJ2-7 TRBV6-5 TRBD1 TGTGCCAGCAGAGGAACCGGGACAGGGCCCCGCGAGCAGTACTTC CASRGTGTGPREQYF
NA TRBJ1-2 TRBV29-1 NA TGCAGCGTCGCCCCGGGTATTGACTATGGCTACACCTTC CSVAPGIDYGYTF
NA TRBJ2-3 TRBV11-2 TRBD1 TGTGCCAGCAGAAAGGGGACAGGGGTCTTCAATTTTAGCACAGATACGCAGTATTTT CASRKGTGVFNFSTDTQYF
once TRBJ2-5 TRBV18 TRBD2 TGTGCCAGCTCACCAGAGCGGGGTGAGACCCAGTACTTC CASSPERGETQYF
NA TRBJ1-1 TRBV5-1 NA TGCGCCAGCAGCGGTGGACAGAACACTGAAGCTTTCTTT CASSGGQNTEAFF
NA TRBJ2-5 TRBV6-5 TRBD2 TGTGCCAGCAACCCGGGACTACCCGAAGAGACCCAGTACTTC CASNPGLPEETQYF
once TRBJ1-1 TRBV3-1/TRBV3-2 NA TGTGCCAGCAGCCAAGGAGGAGGGGAAGCTTTCTTT CASSQGGGEAFF
NA TRBJ2-3 TRBV5-1 NA TGCGCCAGCAGCTCAGGGTCCACAGATACGCAGTATTTT CASSSGSTDTQYF
few TRBJ1-2 TRBV29-1 TRBD1 TGCAGCGTTGAAGAGCGGACAGGGGGCGGCTATGGCTACACCTTC CSVEERTGGGYGYTF
NA TRBJ1-1 TRBV5-1 TRBD1 TGCGCCAGCAGCGTAGACAGGGGAACTGAAGCTTTCTTT CASSVDRGTEAFF
once TRBJ2-1 TRBV3-1/TRBV3-2 NA TGTGCCAGCAGCCAAGTTGGGGATCGGGGGTACAATGAGCAGTTCTTC CASSQVGDRGYNEQFF
NA TRBJ2-1 TRBV7-9 TRBD2 TGTGCCAGCAGCCGGCTACTAGCGGGGGAGTCCAATGAGCAGTTCTTC CASSRLLAGESNEQFF
NA TRBJ1-3 TRBV30 TRBD1 TGTGCCTGGAGTACAACAGGGGGGTCGGGAAACACCATATATTTT CAWSTTGGSGNTIYF
NA TRBJ1-4 TRBV11-2 NA TGTGCCAGCAGCCCCTCCTTAAATGAAAAACTGTTTTTT CASSPSLNEKLFF
NA TRBJ1-6 TRBV3-1/TRBV3-2 NA TGTGCCAGCAGCCAAACAGGGAACCCCTCCTTGAATTCACCCCTCCACTTT CASSQTGNPSLNSPLHF
NA TRBJ2-1 TRBV15 TRBD1 TGTGCCACCAGCAGCTTAAACTTGGCGGCAGGGGGCAATGAGCAGTTCTTC CATSSLNLAAGGNEQFF
NA TRBJ1-2 TRBV19 TRBD1 TGTGCCAGTAGTCCCCAGACAGGGCCCGGCTATGGCTACACCTTC CASSPQTGPGYGYTF
once TRBJ1-1 TRBV18 NA TGTGCCAGCTCACCGGTCCAGTACAGCCCATCGAACACTGAAGCTTTCTTT CASSPVQYSPSNTEAFF
NA TRBJ2-7 TRBV13 NA TGTGCCAGCAGCCAGGGCACAGGCCGTCTAAAAATCTACGAGCAGTACTTC CASSQGTGRLKIYEQYF
NA TRBJ1-3 TRBV4-1 TRBD1 TGCGCCAGCAGCAGGACAGGGATTAACGATATGGGGGACACCATATATTTT CASSRTGINDMGDTIYF
NA TRBJ2-5 TRBV11-2 NA TGTGCCAGCAGATCCTCGACAGGCCAAGAGACCCAGTACTTC CASRSSTGQETQYF
NA TRBJ2-6 TRBV25-1 NA TGTGCCAGCAGTGATGGGAGCTCTGGGGCCAACGTCCTGACTTTC CASSDGSSGANVLTF
NA TRBJ1-1 TRBV3-1/TRBV3-2 NA TGTGCCAGCAGACCCCGGGGGGCTTACACTGAAGCTTTCTTT CASRPRGAYTEAFF
NA TRBJ2-1 TRBV30 NA TGTGCCTCCGACGGGGGTTACAATGAGCAGTTCTTC CASDGGYNEQFF
NA TRBJ2-3 TRBV9 NA TGTGCCAGCAGTCAAGGCGCGGCAGCGAGCACAGATACGCAGTATTTT CASSQGAAASTDTQYF
NA TRBJ1-1 TRBV7-9 NA TGTGCCAGCAGCCTATTACAGGGTGGCACTGAAGCTTTCTTT CASSLLQGGTEAFF
NA TRBJ1-3 TRBV5-1 NA TGCGCCAGCAGCTCGGAGGCGGGAATCTCTGGAAACACCATATATTTT CASSSEAGISGNTIYF
NA TRBJ2-7 TRBV6-5 TRBD1 TGTGCCAGTCGACAGGGGGCCCTTTACGAGCAGTACTTC CASRQGALYEQYF
NA TRBJ1-4 TRBV6-5 TRBD1 TGTGCCAGCAGGGGACAGACTTATGAAAAACTGTTTTTT CASRGQTYEKLFF
NA TRBJ2-2 TRBV7-9 NA TGTGCCAGCAGCTTCAGGGTTAGCGGGGAGCTGTTTTTT CASSFRVSGELFF
NA TRBJ2-2 TRBV10-3 NA TGTGCCATCAGTGAGGGCAGGGGCCCTTCGAACACCGGGGAGCTGTTTTTT CAISEGRGPSNTGELFF
NA TRBJ1-1 TRBV2 NA TGTGCCAGCAGTGTCCAGGGGAAGGACACTGAAGCTTTCTTT CASSVQGKDTEAFF
NA TRBJ1-2 TRBV7-9 TRBD1 TGTGCCAGCAGCCCGTCCGGGACAGGTGGGATTAACTATGGCTACACCTTC CASSPSGTGGINYGYTF
once TRBJ2-5 TRBV4-3 NA TGCGCCAGCAGCCAAGATCTGGGGAGAGAGACCCAGTACTTC CASSQDLGRETQYF
NA TRBJ2-1 TRBV27 TRBD1 TGTGCCAGCAGTTTTGGGCAGGGGGCGCACAATGAGCAGTTCTTC CASSFGQGAHNEQFF
once TRBJ1-2 TRBV19 NA TGTGCCAGCCAAGGAGGGGACTATGGCTACACCTTC CASQGGDYGYTF
NA TRBJ1-4 TRBV6-5 TRBD1 TGTGCCAGCCGACCGCGGACAGGGAAAAATGAAAAACTGTTTTTT CASRPRTGKNEKLFF
NA TRBJ2-1 TRBV9 NA TGTGCCAGCAGCGTAGCTGGCAGGGTAGGTATGAATGAGCAGTTCTTC CASSVAGRVGMNEQFF
once TRBJ1-2 TRBV19 TRBD1 TGTGCCAGTAGTGTCCGGGACAGTACCGGCTACACCTTC CASSVRDSTGYTF
NA TRBJ1-1 TRBV3-1/TRBV3-2 NA TGTGCCAGCAGCCAAGGAAACACAGGGAAAACTGAAGCTTTCTTT CASSQGNTGKTEAFF
NA TRBJ2-7 TRBV14 NA TGTGCCAGCAGCCAAAGCGGCCGGATATACGAGCAGTACTTC CASSQSGRIYEQYF
NA TRBJ2-7 TRBV5-4 NA TGTGCCAGCAGCGCGGACAGAAGCTACGAGCAGTACTTC CASSADRSYEQYF
once TRBJ2-1 TRBV7-9 NA TGTGCCAGCAGCCCCCGGAGGGATGAGCAGTTCTTC CASSPRRDEQFF
NA TRBJ2-3 TRBV5-1 TRBD2 TGCGCCAGCAGCTTGACGGGGACTAGCGGGGGGACAACAGATACGCAGTATTTT CASSLTGTSGGTTDTQYF
few TRBJ1-4 TRBV30 NA TGTGCCTGGACCCACCCCGGGGGTACAGGTGAAAAACTGTTTTTT CAWTHPGGTGEKLFF
NA TRBJ1-6 TRBV5-1 TRBD1 TGCGCCAGCAGCTTTCACGTTGGGGACAGCAATTCACCCCTCCACTTT CASSFHVGDSNSPLHF